Sequencing of this T cell receptor (beta chain) was carried out in a study of cytomegalovirus exposure and HLA in healthy donors. Study results and caveats: The study designated over 150 TCR beta chains cytomegalovirus-associated. Analyses of presence/absence relied on an assumption of roughly uniform sequencing depth across donors.

Germline lookup yields CDR1 SGHNT and CDR2 YENEEA. Trimming took 5 bases from V and 4 from J, leaving 17 bases between them. The CDR3 sequence is 15 residues long. As to this clone: Its antigen is still unknown.

The primer mix had 60 Vbeta and 13 Jbeta primers. Profiling relied on immunoSEQ multiplex PCR, and the TCRdb table lists in-frame clones only, not all of them. The data show some 150,000 clones, 82% seen once. The sequence was obtained from a man in his late teens or twenties in good health and CMV-seropositive. V usage is TRBV11-3 and J usage is TRBJ1-1; D is possibly TRBD1 (6 bases). Source material: PBMCs. CDR3 bases: TGTGCCAGCAGCCCCAGGGGAGTCGGGGCCACTGAAGCTTTCTTT. Amino acid sequence: CASSPRGVGATEAFF. The whole variable domain, remainder taken from reference TRBV11-3 and TRBJ1-1, is EAGVVQSPRYKIIEKKQPVAFWCNPISGHNTLYWYLQNLGQGPELLIRYENEEAVDDSQLPKDRFSAERLKGVDSTLKIQPAELGDSAVYLCASSPRGVGATEAFFGQGTRLTVV.